This T cell receptor beta chain was captured by sequencing in a study of post-analysis software for immune sequencing data. Unique molecular identifiers were carried by the TCR beta cDNA libraries. Each batch of roughly 0.9 to 10 million T cells produced approximately 470,000 cDNA molecules. TCRdb fed the PCR reads into MiXCR, producing one record per CDR3 protein. This table has about 800,000 distinct CDR3 sequences, 25% to 30% appearing once. Broader study findings: Comparison with controls showed significantly lower normalized Chao1 diversity in multiple sclerosis patients.

Comments on this clonotype: What it binds is not known.

This TCR came from a girl under 18 with multiple sclerosis. Sequences were obtained from blood.

In DNA form, the CDR3 reads TGTGCCAGCAGTTTAAATTCGGGGGGACCCTATGTCGGCTACACCTTC. Protein product: CASSLNSGGPYVGYTF. The J gene is TRBJ1-2, the V gene TRBV12-3 or TRBV12-4; D may be TRBD1 (5 bases). The CDR3 is made up of 16 amino acids. With 2 bases removed from V and 8 bases from J, the gap between germline ends came to 21 bases.